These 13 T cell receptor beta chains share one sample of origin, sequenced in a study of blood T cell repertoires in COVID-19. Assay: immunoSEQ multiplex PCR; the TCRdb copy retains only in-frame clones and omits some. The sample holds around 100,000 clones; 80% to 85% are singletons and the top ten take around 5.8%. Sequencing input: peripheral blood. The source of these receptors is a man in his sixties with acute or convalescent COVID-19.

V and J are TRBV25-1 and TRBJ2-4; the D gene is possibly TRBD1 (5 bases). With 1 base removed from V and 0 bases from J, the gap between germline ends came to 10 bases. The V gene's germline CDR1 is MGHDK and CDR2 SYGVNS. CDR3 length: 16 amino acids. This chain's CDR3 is CASSELRGLAKNIQYF. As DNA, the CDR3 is TGTGCCAGCAGTGAATTAAGGGGATTAGCCAAAAACATTCAGTACTTC.

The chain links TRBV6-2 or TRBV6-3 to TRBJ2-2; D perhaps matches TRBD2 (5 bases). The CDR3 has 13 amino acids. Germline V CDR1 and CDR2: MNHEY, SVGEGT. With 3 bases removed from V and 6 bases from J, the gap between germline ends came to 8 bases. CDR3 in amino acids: CASSYYGAGELFF. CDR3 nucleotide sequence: TGTGCCAGCAGTTATTACGGGGCCGGGGAGCTGTTTTTT.

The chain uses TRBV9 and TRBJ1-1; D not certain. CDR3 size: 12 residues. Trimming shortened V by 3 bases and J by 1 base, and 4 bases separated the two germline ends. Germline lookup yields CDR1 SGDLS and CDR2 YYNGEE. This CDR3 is CASSDWNTEAFF. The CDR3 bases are TGTGCCAGCAGCGACTGGAACACTGAAGCTTTCTTT.

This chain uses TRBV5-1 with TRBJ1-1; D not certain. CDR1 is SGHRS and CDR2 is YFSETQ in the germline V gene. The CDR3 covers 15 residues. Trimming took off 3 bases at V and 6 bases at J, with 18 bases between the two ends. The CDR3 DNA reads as TGCGCCAGCAGCTGGAGGGAGGAGGGAGGCGCTGAAGCTTTCTTT. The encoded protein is CASSWREEGGAEAFF.

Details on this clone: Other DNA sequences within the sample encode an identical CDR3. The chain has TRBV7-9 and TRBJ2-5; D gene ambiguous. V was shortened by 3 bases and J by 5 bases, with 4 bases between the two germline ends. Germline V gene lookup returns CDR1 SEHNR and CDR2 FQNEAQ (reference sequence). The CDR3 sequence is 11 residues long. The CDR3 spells CASSFGETQYF. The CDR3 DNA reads TGTGCCAGCAGCTTCGGTGAGACCCAGTACTTC.

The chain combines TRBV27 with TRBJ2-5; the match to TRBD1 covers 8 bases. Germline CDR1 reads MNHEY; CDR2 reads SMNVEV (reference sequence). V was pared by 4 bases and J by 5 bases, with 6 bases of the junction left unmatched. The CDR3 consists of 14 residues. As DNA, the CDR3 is TGTGCCAGCAGTTACGACAGGGGTCAGGAGACCCAGTACTTC. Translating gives CASSYDRGQETQYF.

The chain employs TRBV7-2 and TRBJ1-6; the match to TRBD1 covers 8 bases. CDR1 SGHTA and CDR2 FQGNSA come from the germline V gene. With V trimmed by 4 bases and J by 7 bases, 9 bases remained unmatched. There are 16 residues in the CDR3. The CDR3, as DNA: TGTGCCAGCAGCTCCCTGGACAGGGTAGGGAATTCACCCCTCCACTTT. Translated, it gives CASSSLDRVGNSPLHF.

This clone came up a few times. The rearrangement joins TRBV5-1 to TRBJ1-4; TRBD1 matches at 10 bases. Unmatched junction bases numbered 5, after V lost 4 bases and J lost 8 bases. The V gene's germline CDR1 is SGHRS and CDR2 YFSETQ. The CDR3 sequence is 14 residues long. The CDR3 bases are TGCGCCAGCAGCCCGGGACAGGGGAGGGAAAAACTGTTTTTT. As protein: CASSPGQGREKLFF.

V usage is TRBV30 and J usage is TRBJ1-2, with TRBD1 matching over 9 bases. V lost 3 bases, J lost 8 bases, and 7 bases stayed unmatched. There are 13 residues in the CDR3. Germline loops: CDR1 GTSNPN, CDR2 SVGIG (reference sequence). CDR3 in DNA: TGTGCCTGGAGGAAGACAGGGGGTGAAGGCTACACCTTC. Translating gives CAWRKTGGEGYTF. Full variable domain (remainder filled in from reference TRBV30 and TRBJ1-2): SQTIHQWPATLVQPVGSPLSLECTVEGTSNPNLYWYRQAAGRGLQLLFYSVGIGQISSEVPQNLSASRPQDRQFILSSKKLLLSDSGFYLCAWRKTGGEGYTFGSGTRLTVV.

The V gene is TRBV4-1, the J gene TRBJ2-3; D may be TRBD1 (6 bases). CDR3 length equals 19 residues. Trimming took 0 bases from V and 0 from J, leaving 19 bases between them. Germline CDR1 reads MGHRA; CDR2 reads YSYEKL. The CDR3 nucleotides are TGCGCCAGCAGCCAAGATGAGTTTGGGGTCACAGGGAGCACAGATACGCAGTATTTT. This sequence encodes CASSQDEFGVTGSTDTQYF.

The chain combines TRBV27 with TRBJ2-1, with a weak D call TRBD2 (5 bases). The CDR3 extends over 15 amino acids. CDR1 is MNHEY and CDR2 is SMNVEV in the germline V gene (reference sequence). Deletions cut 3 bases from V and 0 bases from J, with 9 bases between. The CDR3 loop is CASSLGTSSYNEQFF. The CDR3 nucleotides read TGTGCCAGCAGTTTGGGCACTAGCTCCTACAATGAGCAGTTCTTC.

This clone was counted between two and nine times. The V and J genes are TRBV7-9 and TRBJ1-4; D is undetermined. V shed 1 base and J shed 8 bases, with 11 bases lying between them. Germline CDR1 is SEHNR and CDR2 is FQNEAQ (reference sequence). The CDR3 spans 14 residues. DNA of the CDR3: TGTGCCAGCAGCTTAGGAGGGATTAACGAAAAACTGTTTTTT. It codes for CASSLGGINEKLFF.

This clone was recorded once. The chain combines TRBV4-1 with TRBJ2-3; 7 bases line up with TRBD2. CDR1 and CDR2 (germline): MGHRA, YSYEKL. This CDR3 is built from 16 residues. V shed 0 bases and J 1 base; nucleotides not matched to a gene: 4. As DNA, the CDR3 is TGCGCCAGCAGCCAAGAGCTTGCGGGGGGCACAGATACGCAGTATTTT. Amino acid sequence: CASSQELAGGTDTQYF.